This T cell receptor (beta chain) was profiled in a study of shared clonotypes between healthy human individuals (dated by TCRdb to the early 2020s). With respect to the entire study: The cohort comprised two women and a few men aged 18 to 49 years. For each donor, CD4 naive and CD4 memory were each given three plates, CD8 naive was given two plates, and CD8 memory was given one plate. To estimate repertoire size and how much clonotype sharing occurs between individuals, the study deeply sequenced the blood TCR repertoires of five or six healthy adults. To increase sequencing depth and limit assay-specific biases, different laboratories used diverse techniques to prepare libraries and sequence TCR repertoires. Per donor, leukapheresis produced somewhere between about 0.94 and 8.9 billion PBMCs.

Using the deep immunoSEQ assay, TCR CDR3 regions were amplified from genomic DNA by multiplex PCR. Extracted genomic DNA from each cell subset was spread evenly across all wells of several immunoSEQ 96-well plates, with each plate serving as a replicate. Each replicate PCR for sorted subsets received about 200 ng genomic DNA, equal to 28,000 or so T cell genomes. Purified libraries were quantified with a Qubit 3.0 fluorometer, sized on a Bioanalyzer 2100, and re-quantified with the KAPA Library Quantification kit. Every immunoSEQ 96-well plate was sequenced on a dedicated single-read 150-cycle Illumina NextSeq 550 flow cell. In the authors' own workflow: Because only junctional sequences without quality scores were contained in the immunoSEQ output, filtering matching that applied to full-length reads could not be performed. To assign V/J genes and CDR3, sequences were annotated using PyIR, a Python wrapper for IgBLAST v1.9, with IMGT germline references. Reads were removed for weak V/J assignments (E-value above 1e-6), missing CDR3, stop codons, out-of-frame junctions, or ambiguous translated residues. A V3J clonotype was defined by an identical inferred V gene, J gene, and CDR3 amino acid sequence. The percentage overlap between two repertoires was calculated by dividing the number of shared unique clonotypes by the size of the smaller repertoire. RTK rarefaction, the Chao1 estimator, and Recon v2.1 estimates of unobserved clonotypes were used to assess repertoire richness. Generation probabilities for all TCRbeta clonotypes obtained by the gDNA method from a handful of donors were computed using OLGA. TCRdb's version of the immuneACCESS table is confined to in-frame rearrangements and falls short of the full clone set. An unresolved V gene accounts for under half of the shortfall where checked; the remainder is of unknown origin. D and trimming were read from the DNA, whereas the V and J calls and clone size are those reported in that table. A total of about 1 million clones appear in this sample, approximately 70% of them only once. The top ten clonotypes cover approximately 1.5% of the sample.

Comment on this clone: The clone's antigen remains unknown. Base qualities are missing; no much larger clone stands one base away.

Donors were healthy HIV-negative adults with no recently reported acute infections or vaccinations. Only Caucasian adults living in Nashville, Tennessee, USA were represented among the donors. CD4+ T cells were enriched by magnetic negative selection; naive cells were then positively selected on CD45RA, and the negative fraction formed the memory subset. Blood was obtained by leukapheresis, after which PBMCs were separated by Ficoll-Histopaque density gradient centrifugation and cryopreserved in liquid nitrogen vapor phase. Analytical flow cytometry was used to check the purity and quantity of each magnetically sorted T cell population. Genomic DNA was isolated from each sorted fraction and quantified by UV absorbance on a Nanodrop 2000c. CDR1 and CDR2 are drawn from the germline V gene: SGHRS, YFSETQ. V loses 0 bases at its end and J loses 6 bases; junction bases beyond the gene matches: 9. The CDR3 runs 17 residues from the cysteine to the phenylalanine. Of the read, only the CDR3 DNA is kept; its 51 bases are in frame from base 1.

General conclusions and limits of the study: Larger estimated clonotype richness was generally found for naive subsets than for memory subsets. Based on pairwise subsampling, the degree of clonotype sharing among donors was expected to be affected by sequencing depth. Clonotypes shared by all four sorted-subset donors showed higher generation probabilities than non-shared clonotypes. Because the study included only a small number of donors, the genetic and exposure-history diversity represented was limited. Rarefaction of sorted-subset datasets indicated incomplete sequencing despite the large sequencing depth. Roughly 5% of naive CD4, approximately 3.7% of naive CD8, around 2.3% of memory CD4, and about 0.4% of memory CD8 clonotypes were shared across four donors. Sampling was restricted to blood, and TCR repertoires in tissues likely differ from the TCR repertoires found in blood.

The rearranged segments are TRBV5-1 and TRBJ2-1; TRBD1 fits 10 bases in the junction. The TCR was taken from a man aged 18 to 29 in good health. Sequencing was performed on memory CD4+ T cells sorted from blood. This specimen's cell subset or site label, interpreted: CD45RA-negative fraction. The CDR3 region: CASSLGTPGQGSNEQFF. The nucleotide sequence is TGCGCCAGCAGCTTGGGGACCCCGGGACAGGGGAGCAATGAGCAGTTCTTC.